Below are 2 T cell receptor beta chains sequenced from a single sample in a study of blood T cell repertoires in COVID-19. Profiling relied on immunoSEQ multiplex PCR, and the TCRdb table lists in-frame clones only, not all of them. The sample includes 150,000 to 200,000 clones, roughly 83% of them seen just once. The sample taken for sequencing was peripheral blood. The receptors originated from a human donor in a cohort sampled during active COVID-19.

In its sample, this clone was seen a few times. The rearrangement uses TRBV19 and TRBJ2-7; 9 nucleotides agree with TRBD1. With 5 bases clipped from V and 2 bases from J, the junction kept 7 bases outside the gene matches. CDR3 size: 15 residues. The germline CDR1 and CDR2 sequences are LNHDA and SQIVND (reference sequence). The CDR3 DNA reads as TGTGCCAGTAGTCCCCGGGACAGGGATACCTACGAGCAGTACTTC. Translated, it gives CASSPRDRDTYEQYF.

V usage is TRBV4-3 and J usage is TRBJ2-7; D perhaps matches TRBD2 (5 bases). Per the germline V gene, CDR1 is LGHNA and CDR2 is YSLEER. V lost 4 bases to trimming and J lost 0 bases, with 10 bases between them. The CDR3 contains 14 residues. In DNA form, the CDR3 reads TGCGCCAGCAGCCCCAGCCGGGGCTCCTACGAGCAGTACTTC. It codes for CASSPSRGSYEQYF.